This T cell receptor beta chain was captured by sequencing in a study of T cells in localized non-small cell lung cancer. Overall study results and limits: For the top 100 tumor clones, a median approximately 61 also appeared in adjacent lung.

On this clone: The antigen is not known.

The CDR3 has 17 amino acids. V was pared by 2 bases and J by 5 bases, with 22 bases between. Per germline, CDR1 LNHDA and CDR2 SQIVND (reference sequence). The table came from immunoSEQ multiplex PCR; TCRdb's copy has only in-frame clones and leaves some out. Of tens of thousands of clones listed, 70% to 90% are singletons. The sample here was PBMCs, taken before any cancer treatment. The rearrangement joins TRBV19 to TRBJ2-7; D possibly corresponds to TRBD2 (5 bases). The receptor was isolated from a woman aged 35 to 75 with stage II squamous cell lung carcinoma. CDR3 in amino acids: CASSISLGGSRSNEQYF. The CDR3 nucleotides are TGTGCCAGTAGTATAAGTCTGGGCGGGTCAAGAAGCAACGAGCAGTACTTC.